Listed here is a single T cell receptor beta chain. Its antigen is currently unknown. Staff drew an approximately 2.5 ml blood sample from each donor. These data are taken from a study of monozygotic twins with inflammatory bowel disease. General observations from the study: IBD patients share fewer clonotypes with other people than healthy twins do, especially with disease activity. No single strong signal or clonotype associated with IBD was supported. Similarity of repertoires did not differ between concordant and discordant twins, possibly from limited power.

CDR1 is SGHNT, CDR2 YYREEE, per germline (reference sequence). The CDR3 contains 14 residues. Each CDR3 protein gets one entry in TCRdb, which reprocessed the 5' RACE reads and gives no DNA. The listing contains approximately 400,000 distinct CDR3 sequences. The rearrangement links TRBV5-4 to TRBJ1-2. The TCR was taken from a human donor with ulcerative colitis or Crohn's disease, or a healthy co-twin of an affected twin (not recorded which). The sample comprised blood. This chain's CDR3 is CASSLRDFNYGYTF.